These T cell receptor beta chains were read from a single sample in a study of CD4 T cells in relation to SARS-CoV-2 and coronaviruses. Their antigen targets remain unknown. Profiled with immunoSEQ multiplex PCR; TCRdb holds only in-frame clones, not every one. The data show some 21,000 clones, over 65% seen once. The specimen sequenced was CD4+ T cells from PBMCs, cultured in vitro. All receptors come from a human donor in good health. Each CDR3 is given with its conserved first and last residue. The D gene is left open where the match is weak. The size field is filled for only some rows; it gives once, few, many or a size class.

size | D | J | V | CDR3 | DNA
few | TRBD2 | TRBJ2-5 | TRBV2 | CASRGGRYQETQYF | TGTGCCAGCAGGGGCGGGAGGTACCAAGAGACCCAGTACTTC
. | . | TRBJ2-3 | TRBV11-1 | CASSPTVGTTDTQYF | TGTGCCAGCAGCCCGACGGTGGGTACCACAGATACGCAGTATTTT
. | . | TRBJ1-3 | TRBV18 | CASSPDTKGTIYF | TGTGCCAGCTCACCAGACACAAAAGGAACCATATATTTT
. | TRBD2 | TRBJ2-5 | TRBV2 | CASSPSAGGETQYF | TGTGCCAGCAGCCCCTCCGCGGGGGGCGAGACCCAGTACTTC
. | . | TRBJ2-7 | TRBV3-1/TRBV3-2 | CASSQDPGQGGPQQYF | TGTGCCAGCAGCCAAGATCCGGGTCAGGGGGGACCTCAGCAGTACTTC
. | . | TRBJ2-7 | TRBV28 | CASNSASLVGRHEQYF | TGTGCCAGCAACTCGGCTAGTCTTGTGGGGCGACACGAGCAGTACTTC
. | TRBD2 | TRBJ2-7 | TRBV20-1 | CSASIAGGSYEQYF | TGCAGTGCTAGTATAGCGGGGGGCTCCTACGAGCAGTACTTC
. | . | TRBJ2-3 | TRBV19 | CASHLGGFTDTQYF | TGTGCCAGCCACCTAGGGGGATTCACAGATACGCAGTATTTT
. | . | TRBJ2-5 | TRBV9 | CASSVGIERQETQYF | TGTGCCAGCAGCGTAGGTATAGAACGACAAGAGACCCAGTACTTC
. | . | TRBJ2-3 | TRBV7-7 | CASSLSGLDTQYF | TGTGCCAGCAGCTTATCCGGGCTCGATACGCAGTATTTT
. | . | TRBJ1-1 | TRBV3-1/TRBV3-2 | CASIEGRMAEAFF | TGTGCCAGCATCGAGGGGCGAATGGCTGAAGCTTTCTTT
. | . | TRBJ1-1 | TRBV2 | CASRDQQGVNTEAFF | TGTGCCAGCAGGGACCAACAGGGAGTGAACACTGAAGCTTTCTTT
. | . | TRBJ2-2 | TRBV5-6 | CASTFPGTNTGELFF | TGTGCCAGCACCTTCCCGGGCACGAACACCGGGGAGCTGTTTTTT
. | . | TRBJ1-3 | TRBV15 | CATSRDRAGLGNTIYF | TGTGCCACCAGCAGAGATCGGGCGGGTCTTGGAAACACCATATATTTT
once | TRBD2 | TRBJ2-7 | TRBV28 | CASSFAASGSYEQYF | TGTGCCAGCAGTTTCGCGGCTAGCGGTTCCTACGAGCAGTACTTC
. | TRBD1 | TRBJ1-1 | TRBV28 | CASSHSDRDTEAFF | TGTGCCAGCAGCCACTCGGACAGGGACACTGAAGCTTTCTTT
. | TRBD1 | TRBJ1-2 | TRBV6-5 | CASKRGGTGEVGYTF | TGTGCCAGCAAACGAGGGGGGACAGGGGAAGTTGGCTACACCTTC
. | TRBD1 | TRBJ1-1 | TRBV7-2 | CASSSSGQSAFF | TGTGCCAGCAGCTCATCGGGACAGTCGGCTTTCTTT
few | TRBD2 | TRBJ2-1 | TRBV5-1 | CASSLAGTSVPVEQFF | TGCGCCAGCAGCTTGGCCGGGACTAGCGTGCCGGTTGAGCAGTTCTTC
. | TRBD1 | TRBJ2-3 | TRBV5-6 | CASNSPGTGGLDTQYF | TGTGCCAGCAACTCTCCGGGAACAGGGGGATTAGATACGCAGTATTTT
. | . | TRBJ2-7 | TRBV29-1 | CSVVLKTEQYF | TGCAGCGTTGTATTGAAGACCGAGCAGTACTTC
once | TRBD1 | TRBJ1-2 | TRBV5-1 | CASYPVGQTNYGYTF | TGCGCCAGCTACCCCGTGGGACAGACTAACTATGGCTACACCTTC
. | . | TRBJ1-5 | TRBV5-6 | CASSLAGRVSNQPQHF | TGTGCCAGCAGCTTGGCCGGAAGGGTTAGCAATCAGCCCCAGCATTTT
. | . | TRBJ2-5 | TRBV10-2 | CASSDIRVPETQYF | TGCGCCAGCAGTGACATCAGGGTTCCAGAGACCCAGTACTTC
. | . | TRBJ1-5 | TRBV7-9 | CASSLFGGNQPQHF | TGTGCCAGCAGCTTATTCGGCGGGAATCAGCCCCAGCATTTT
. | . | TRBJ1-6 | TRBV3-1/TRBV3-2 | CASSQDWRGASSPLHF | TGTGCCAGCAGCCAAGACTGGCGGGGCGCCAGTTCACCCCTCCACTTT
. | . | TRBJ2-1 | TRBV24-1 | CATSDPGSGRNEQFF | TGTGCCACCAGTGATCCGGGTTCGGGCCGGAATGAGCAGTTCTTC
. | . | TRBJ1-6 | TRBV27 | CASRGENNSPLHF | TGTGCCAGCCGGGGGGAGAATAATTCACCCCTCCACTTT
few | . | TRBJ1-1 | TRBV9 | CASSVTGSNTEAFF | TGTGCCAGCAGCGTAACAGGGAGCAACACTGAAGCTTTCTTT
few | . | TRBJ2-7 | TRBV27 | CASWTVGSYEQYF | TGTGCCAGCTGGACAGTTGGGTCGTACGAGCAGTACTTC
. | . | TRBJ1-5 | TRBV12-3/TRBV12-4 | CASSPLMVGYPHF | TGTGCCAGCAGTCCCCTGATGGTGGGGTATCCGCATTTT
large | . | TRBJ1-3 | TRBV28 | CASSPGPSGNTIYF | TGTGCCAGCAGTCCCGGCCCCTCTGGAAACACCATATATTTT
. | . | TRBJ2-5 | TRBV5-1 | CASSKDTPAETQYF | TGCGCCAGCAGCAAGGACACCCCGGCGGAGACCCAGTACTTC
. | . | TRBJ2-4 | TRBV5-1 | CASSEGLPKNIQYF | TGCGCCAGCAGCGAAGGATTGCCCAAAAACATTCAGTACTTC
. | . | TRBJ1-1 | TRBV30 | CAWSANLVSEAFF | TGTGCCTGGAGTGCCAACTTGGTTTCTGAAGCTTTCTTT
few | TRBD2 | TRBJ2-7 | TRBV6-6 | CASSLAGLQYF | TGTGCCAGCAGTTTAGCGGGACTGCAGTACTTC
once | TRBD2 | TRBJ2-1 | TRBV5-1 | CASSREVTTEQFF | TGCGCCAGCAGTCGGGAGGTGACGACGGAGCAGTTCTTC